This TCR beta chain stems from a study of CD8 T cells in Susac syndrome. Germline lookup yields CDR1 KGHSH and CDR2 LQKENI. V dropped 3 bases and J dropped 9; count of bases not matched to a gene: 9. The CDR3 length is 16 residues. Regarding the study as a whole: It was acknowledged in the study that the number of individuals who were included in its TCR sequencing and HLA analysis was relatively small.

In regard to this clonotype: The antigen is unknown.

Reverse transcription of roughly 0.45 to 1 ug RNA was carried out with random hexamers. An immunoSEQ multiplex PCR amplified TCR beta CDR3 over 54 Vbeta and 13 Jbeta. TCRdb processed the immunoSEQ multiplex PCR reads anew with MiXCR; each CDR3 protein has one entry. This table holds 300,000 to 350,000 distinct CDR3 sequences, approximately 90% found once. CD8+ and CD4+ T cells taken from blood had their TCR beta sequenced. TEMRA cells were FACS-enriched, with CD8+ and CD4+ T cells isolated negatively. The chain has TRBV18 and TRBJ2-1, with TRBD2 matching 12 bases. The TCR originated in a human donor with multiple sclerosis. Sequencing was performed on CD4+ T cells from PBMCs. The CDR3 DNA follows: TGTGCCAGCTCACCGCGTCTAGCGGGGGGGCGGGGTGAGCAGTTCTTC. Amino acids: CASSPRLAGGRGEQFF.